Listed below are T cell receptor beta chains from one sample, sequenced in a study of CD8 T cells in Susac syndrome. TCRdb fed the immunoSEQ multiplex PCR reads into MiXCR, producing one record per CDR3 protein. The repertoire holds some 300,000 distinct CDR3 sequences, 65% to 90% seen once, with 0.21% in the top ten. The specimen was CD8+ T cells from PBMCs. The receptors come from a human donor with multiple sclerosis. CDR3s include the opening cysteine and the closing phenylalanine or tryptophan. Each record gives: CDR3 protein, J gene, V gene, clone size, CDR3 length. Where a row states a size, it is once, few, many or the class of an expanded clone; other rows omit it.

cdr3_aa: CASSPRRQGLFSGNTIYF
j_call: TRBJ1-3
v_call: TRBV7-9
clone_size: few
cdr3_length: 18

cdr3_aa: CATSSIGGGPWQETQYF
j_call: TRBJ2-5
v_call: TRBV15
clone_size: .
cdr3_length: 17

cdr3_aa: CASSRTYEQYF
j_call: TRBJ2-7
v_call: TRBV2
clone_size: few
cdr3_length: 11

cdr3_aa: CASGLEGLAAAAGELFF
j_call: TRBJ2-2
v_call: TRBV12-5
clone_size: .
cdr3_length: 17

cdr3_aa: CALRQERNTEAFF
j_call: TRBJ1-1
v_call: TRBV10-3
clone_size: .
cdr3_length: 13

cdr3_aa: CASSSPGQGVYEQYF
j_call: TRBJ2-7
v_call: TRBV27
clone_size: few
cdr3_length: 15

cdr3_aa: CATSRPMLDYYGYTF
j_call: TRBJ1-2
v_call: TRBV15
clone_size: once
cdr3_length: 15

cdr3_aa: CASSLLGQSSYNEQFF
j_call: TRBJ2-1
v_call: TRBV7-9
clone_size: .
cdr3_length: 16

cdr3_aa: CASSLSIGGQHF
j_call: TRBJ1-5
v_call: TRBV7-9
clone_size: .
cdr3_length: 12

cdr3_aa: CSARPILALSSYEQYF
j_call: TRBJ2-7
v_call: TRBV20-1
clone_size: .
cdr3_length: 16

cdr3_aa: CASSIRGRVTYQPQHF
j_call: TRBJ1-5
v_call: TRBV19
clone_size: .
cdr3_length: 16

cdr3_aa: CASSLFVGTGYGYTF
j_call: TRBJ1-2
v_call: TRBV28
clone_size: .
cdr3_length: 15

cdr3_aa: CASKAIRDSDYEQYF
j_call: TRBJ2-7
v_call: TRBV28
clone_size: .
cdr3_length: 15

cdr3_aa: CASSLILAGGLDTQYF
j_call: TRBJ2-3
v_call: TRBV11-2
clone_size: few
cdr3_length: 16

cdr3_aa: CASRGRGSGETQYF
j_call: TRBJ2-5
v_call: TRBV5-4
clone_size: .
cdr3_length: 14

cdr3_aa: CASSLLPPPGEKLFF
j_call: TRBJ1-4
v_call: TRBV7-2
clone_size: .
cdr3_length: 15

cdr3_aa: CAIRDPGQDSYEQYF
j_call: TRBJ2-7
v_call: TRBV10-3
clone_size: .
cdr3_length: 15

cdr3_aa: CASSLEGGTDTQYF
j_call: TRBJ2-3
v_call: TRBV5-4
clone_size: few
cdr3_length: 14

cdr3_aa: CASSQGTVRNSYEQYF
j_call: TRBJ2-7
v_call: TRBV4-3
clone_size: few
cdr3_length: 16

cdr3_aa: CASSVPRTTLVKQYF
j_call: TRBJ2-7
v_call: TRBV28
clone_size: .
cdr3_length: 15

cdr3_aa: CASSYGGAGGGQPQHF
j_call: TRBJ1-5
v_call: TRBV6-6
clone_size: .
cdr3_length: 16

cdr3_aa: CATSDTSSYEQYF
j_call: TRBJ2-7
v_call: TRBV24-1
clone_size: .
cdr3_length: 13

cdr3_aa: CASSYRPGPRGTEAFF
j_call: TRBJ1-1
v_call: TRBV6-2/TRBV6-3
clone_size: .
cdr3_length: 16

cdr3_aa: CASSPGGATDTQYF
j_call: TRBJ2-3
v_call: TRBV28
clone_size: once
cdr3_length: 14

cdr3_aa: CASSPLSTVYEQYF
j_call: TRBJ2-7
v_call: TRBV27
clone_size: .
cdr3_length: 14

cdr3_aa: CASSVRSAEQFF
j_call: TRBJ2-1
v_call: TRBV10-2
clone_size: .
cdr3_length: 12

cdr3_aa: CASSYGPDDTEAFF
j_call: TRBJ1-1
v_call: TRBV6-6
clone_size: .
cdr3_length: 14

cdr3_aa: CASSLDSGVNTEAFF
j_call: TRBJ1-1
v_call: TRBV7-3
clone_size: .
cdr3_length: 15

cdr3_aa: CASQRTATGELFF
j_call: TRBJ2-2
v_call: TRBV27
clone_size: .
cdr3_length: 13

cdr3_aa: CASSPRGKGQYF
j_call: TRBJ2-7
v_call: TRBV13
clone_size: once
cdr3_length: 12

cdr3_aa: CASSQDEDSNTEAFF
j_call: TRBJ1-1
v_call: TRBV4-3
clone_size: .
cdr3_length: 15

cdr3_aa: CASSDGEDTQETQYF
j_call: TRBJ2-5
v_call: TRBV6-1
clone_size: .
cdr3_length: 15

cdr3_aa: CASSLKGNGSGEQYF
j_call: TRBJ2-7
v_call: TRBV7-9
clone_size: .
cdr3_length: 15

cdr3_aa: CASSRTGLMNTEAFF
j_call: TRBJ1-1
v_call: TRBV19
clone_size: once
cdr3_length: 15

cdr3_aa: CASSLNLASGANVLTF
j_call: TRBJ2-6
v_call: TRBV5-4
clone_size: .
cdr3_length: 16

cdr3_aa: CASSEGGGAQETQYF
j_call: TRBJ2-5
v_call: TRBV9
clone_size: .
cdr3_length: 15

cdr3_aa: CASSDRVFQETQYF
j_call: TRBJ2-5
v_call: TRBV7-9
clone_size: .
cdr3_length: 14

cdr3_aa: CASSMRTGYTEAFF
j_call: TRBJ1-1
v_call: TRBV19
clone_size: once
cdr3_length: 14